This T cell receptor (beta chain) was sequenced during a study of blood T cell repertoires in COVID-19 (dated by TCRdb to 2020 to 2021). Regarding the study in general: Samples from collaborators originated in the United States, Italy and Spain and spanned both the acute and convalescent phases of COVID-19. The material from the prospective study consisted of cDNA or gDNA derived from T cells, B-cell-depleted T cells, or PBMCs. The dataset comprised deeply sampled blood TCRbeta repertoires from subjects exposed to, actively infected with, or recovered from COVID-19. A freely available public database, intended as a resource for researchers studying the immune response to SARS-CoV-2, is where the repertoires were released. Samples came from the ongoing ImmuneRACE study (first 160 participants) plus 1,254 subjects from 6 global collaborators. Sample metadata almost always included a de-identified subject ID, COVID-19 status, age in years and sex. Where available, HLA class I and class II types were taken from metadata supplied by the sample provider and were not determined by assay-based typing.

Concerning this clone: Its antigen target is currently unknown. The record has no base qualities; no much larger clone is one base away.

The CDR3 contains 18 residues, cysteine and phenylalanine counted. This entry keeps only the CDR3 DNA: 54 bases, framed from base 1. Trimming leaves V shorter by 0 bases and J shorter by 2 bases, with the junction holding 8 bases beyond the gene matches. Reading the germline V gene gives CDR1 LGHNA and CDR2 YNFKEQ. Enrolling through a virtual design, the prospective study's participants ranged in age from roughly 18 to 89 years and lived across about two dozen United States geographic areas. Cohort assignment in the prospective study relied on participant-reported clinical history from a screening survey and a study questionnaire. ImmuneRACE Cohort 3 recovered participants were defined by two consecutive negative NP/OP PCR tests, healthcare professional clearance, or symptom resolution. Each participant in the prospective study had whole blood, serum and a nasopharyngeal or oropharyngeal swab collected by mobile phlebotomists. Prospective study participants could optionally give additional blood draws and questionnaires over an approximately 2-month period. Prospective study blood samples were shipped either frozen or at room temperature before DNA extraction.

TCRbeta CDR3 regions were amplified from genomic DNA using the immunoSEQ Assay, a bias-controlled multiplex PCR. In the authors' own workflow: Nucleated cell counts per sample were estimated from amplification of reference gene primers within the assay. To quantify the absolute abundance of each unique TCRbeta CDR3 rearrangement, sequence reads were collapsed and filtered. For each sample, productive Simpson clonality was calculated as the square root of Simpson's diversity index across productive rearrangements. As stored in TCRdb, this immuneACCESS dataset retains in-frame rearrangements with V and J assigned. A fraction of the clones does not appear; measured against another copy, unresolved V genes explain less than half of the discrepancy, and the remainder lacks a known reason. That table furnishes V, J and clone size, whereas the DNA furnished D and trimming. In all, the sample holds under 200,000 clones, and less than 90% of those were seen once. The biggest ten clones account for 7% of the sample.

The paper's findings and limits, for the study overall: The amount of clinical and demographic metadata varied by source and participant and was provided uncurated.

Source material: PBMCs or T cells enriched from blood (not recorded which). Recombination connected TRBV4-2 to TRBJ2-3, and 10 bases in between align with TRBD2. The clonotype was recovered from a woman aged 45-60 years who had recovered from COVID-19. The CDR3 region has the sequence CASSQDQLAGAATDTQYF. The bases are TGTGCCAGCAGCCAAGATCAGCTAGCGGGAGCGGCCACAGATACGCAGTATTTT.